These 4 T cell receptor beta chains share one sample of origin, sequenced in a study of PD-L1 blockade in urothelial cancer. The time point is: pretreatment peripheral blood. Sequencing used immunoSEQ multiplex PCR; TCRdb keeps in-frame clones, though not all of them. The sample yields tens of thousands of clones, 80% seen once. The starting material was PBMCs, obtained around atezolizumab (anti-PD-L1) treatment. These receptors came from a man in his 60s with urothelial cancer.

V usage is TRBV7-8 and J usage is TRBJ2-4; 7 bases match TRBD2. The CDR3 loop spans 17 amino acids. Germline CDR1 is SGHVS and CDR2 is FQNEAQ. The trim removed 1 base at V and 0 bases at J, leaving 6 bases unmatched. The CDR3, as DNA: TGTGCCAGCAGCTTAGTTCCAGCGGGGCTAGCCAAAAACATTCAGTACTTC. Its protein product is CASSLVPAGLAKNIQYF.

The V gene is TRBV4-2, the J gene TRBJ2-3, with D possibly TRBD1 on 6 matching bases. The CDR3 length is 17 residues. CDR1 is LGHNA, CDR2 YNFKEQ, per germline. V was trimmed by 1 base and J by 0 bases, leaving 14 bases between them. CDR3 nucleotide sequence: TGTGCCAGCAGCCAAGGTACAGGGCCCTTTAGCACAGATACGCAGTATTTT. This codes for CASSQGTGPFSTDTQYF.

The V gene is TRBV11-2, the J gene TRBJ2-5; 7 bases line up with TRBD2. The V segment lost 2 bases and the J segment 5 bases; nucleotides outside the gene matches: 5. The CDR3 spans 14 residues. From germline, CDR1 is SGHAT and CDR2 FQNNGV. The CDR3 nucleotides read TGTGCCAGCAGCTTAAACCGGGGGGAGGAGACCCAGTACTTC. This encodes CASSLNRGEETQYF.

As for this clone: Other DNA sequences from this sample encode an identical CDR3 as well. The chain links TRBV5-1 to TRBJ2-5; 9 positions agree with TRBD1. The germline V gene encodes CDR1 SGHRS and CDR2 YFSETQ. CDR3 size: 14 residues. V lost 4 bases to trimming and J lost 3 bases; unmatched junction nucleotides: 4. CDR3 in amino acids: CASSMGQGEETQYF. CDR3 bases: TGCGCCAGCAGCATGGGACAGGGAGAAGAGACCCAGTACTTC. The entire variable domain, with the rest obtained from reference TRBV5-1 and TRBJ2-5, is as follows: KAGVTQTPRYLIKTRGQQVTLSCSPISGHRSVSWYQQTPGQGLQFLFEYFSETQRNKGNFPGRFSGRQFSNSRSEMNVSTLELGDSALYLCASSMGQGEETQYFGPGTRLLVL.